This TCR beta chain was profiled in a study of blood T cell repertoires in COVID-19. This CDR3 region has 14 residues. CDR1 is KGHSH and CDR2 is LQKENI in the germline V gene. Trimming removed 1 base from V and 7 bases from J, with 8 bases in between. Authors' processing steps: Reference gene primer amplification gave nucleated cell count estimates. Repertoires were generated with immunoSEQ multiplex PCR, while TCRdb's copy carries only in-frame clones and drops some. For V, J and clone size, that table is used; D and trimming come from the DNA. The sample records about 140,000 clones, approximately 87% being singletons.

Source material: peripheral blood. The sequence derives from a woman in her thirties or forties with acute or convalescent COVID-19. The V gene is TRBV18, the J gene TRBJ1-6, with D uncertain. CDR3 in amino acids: CASSPLAENSPLHF. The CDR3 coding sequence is TGTGCCAGCTCACCACTAGCCGAAAATTCACCCCTCCACTTT.